The 20 T cell receptor beta chains given below trace back to one sample, sequenced in a study of T cells in Graves' hyperthyroidism and ophthalmopathy (dated by TCRdb to between 2017 and 2020). Library method: multiplex PCR. Data came from an Illumina HiSeq 2000. The TCR beta CDR3 regions were amplified from RNA transcripts. A first-round RT-PCR of the TCR CDR3 used the HTBI primer set with the Qiagen OneStep RT-PCR kit. Using fastp at Q25 and MiXCR, TCRdb reprocessed the public reads and kept productive beta chains. A single entry per CDR3 protein holds the most common genes and DNA from its merged rows. In all, the sample holds more than 550,000 distinct CDR3 sequences, and 45% of those were seen once. Approximately 6.8% of the sample is taken by the ten largest. Sequenced material: peripheral blood or thyroid tissue (not recorded which). Source of these receptors: an adult man with Graves' disease, either hyperthyroidism or ophthalmopathy (not recorded which).

Only one count was recorded for this clonotype. The V call is TRBV29-1, the J call TRBJ1-5; D may be TRBD1 (5 bases). Germline CDR1 is SQVTM and CDR2 is ANQGSEA. CDR3 length: 12 amino acids. The CDR3 loop reads CRRTGEPQPQHF. CDR3 coding DNA: TGCAGACGAACGGGGGAACCTCAGCCCCAGCATTTT.

About this clonotype: At one of its ends the junction is not consistent with the germline gene, which may arise from a read error. J is TRBJ1-6 and V is TRBV25-1, with TRBD1 identical over 8 bases. The CDR3 is made up of 14 amino acids. Germline V lookup: CDR1 MGHDK, CDR2 SYGVNS. CDR3 nucleotides: TGCGCCAGCAGGCCGACAGGGGAGGGTTCACCCCTCCACTTT. Translating gives CASRPTGEGSPLHF. The variable domain in full, with the rest retrieved from reference TRBV25-1 and TRBJ1-6, is EADIYQTPRYLVIGTGKKITLECSQTMGHDKMYWYQQDPGMELHLIHYSYGVNSTEKGDLSSESTVSRIRTEHFPLTLESARPSHTSQYLCASRPTGEGSPLHFGNGTRLTVT.

This clonotype was found many times. The chain employs TRBV2 and TRBJ2-5; perhaps TRBD1 as D (5 bases). Germline V gene data show CDR1 as SNHLY and CDR2 as FYNNEI. V was cut by 2 bases and J by 7 bases, with 17 bases left in between. CDR3 length: 15 amino acids. The CDR3: CASSESGTRARTQYF. In DNA, the CDR3 is TGTGCCAGCAGTGAATCGGGCACCAGGGCACGGACCCAGTACTTC.

This clonotype has a count of ten or more. The gene calls are TRBV15 and TRBJ2-7; no clear D gene. Per germline, CDR1 LNHNV and CDR2 YYDKDF (reference sequence). This CDR3 is 13 amino acids long. Between the trimmed V and J ends, which lost 2 bases and 5 bases, there was a span of 10 bases. The CDR3 nucleotides read TGTGCCACCAGCAGACAGGTTGGAGACGAGCAGTACTTC. It yields the protein CATSRQVGDEQYF. The entire variable domain, with the rest obtained from reference TRBV15 and TRBJ2-7, is as follows: DAMVIQNPRYQVTQFGKPVTLSCSQTLNHNVMYWYQQKSSQAPKLLFHYYDKDFNNEADTPDNFQSRRPNTSFCFLDIRSPGLGDTAMYLCATSRQVGDEQYFGPGTRLTVT.

The chain has TRBV7-9 and TRBJ1-5; 7 bases match TRBD1. There are 16 residues in the CDR3. The V and J ends lost 6 bases and 0 bases, in that order; junction bases with no gene match: 8. Germline lookup yields CDR1 SEHNR and CDR2 FQNEAQ (reference sequence). The CDR3 is CASSDRADYSNQPQHF. Written as DNA, the CDR3 is TGTGCCAGCAGTGACAGGGCGGACTATAGCAATCAGCCCCAGCATTTT. The entire variable domain, with the rest obtained from reference TRBV7-9 and TRBJ1-5, is as follows: DTGVSQNPRHKITKRGQNVTFRCDPISEHNRLYWYRQTLGQGPEFLTYFQNEAQLEKSRLLSDRFSAERPKGSFSTLEIQRTEQGDSAMYLCASSDRADYSNQPQHFGDGTRLSIL.

Ten or more counts support this clonotype. V gene TRBV15 combines with J gene TRBJ1-6; TRBD1 aligns across 8 bases. CDR1 and CDR2 (germline): LNHNV, YYDKDF (reference sequence). The ends lost 5 bases at V and 10 bases at J; junction bases unmatched: 4. There are 13 residues in the CDR3. This CDR3 is CATSQRQGSPLHF. CDR3 coding DNA: TGTGCCACCAGCCAAAGACAGGGGTCACCCCTCCACTTT.

As to this clonotype: This sequence may be a read error, since a much larger clone differs from it by one base. The chain is built from TRBV7-9 and TRBJ2-5; 11 bases fit TRBD2. Losses at the gene ends were 8 bases for V and 3 bases for J; bases not matched to a gene: 8. In germline, CDR1 is SEHNR, CDR2 FQNEAQ (reference sequence). The CDR3 is 15 amino acids. The CDR3 sequence: CASGSGLAAEETQYF. CDR3 nucleotide sequence: TGTGCCAGCGGCTCGGGACTAGCGGCCGAAGAGACCCAGTACTTC.

Remarks on this clonotype: Since no conserved phenylalanine or tryptophan closes the CDR3, a read error is the likely cause. The DNA is left out, because the CDR3 cannot be placed on it with certainty; the CDR3 is given as TCRdb lists it. The chain couples TRBV7-9 to TRBJ1-3; TRBD1, the table's D call, was not compared with the DNA. Germline-derived CDR1 and CDR2 are SEHNR and FQNEAQ (reference sequence). The CDR3 contains 10 residues when both ends are counted. The CDR3 sequence: CASSLGWPGQ.

The chain recombines TRBV25-1 with TRBJ1-2; D remains unclear. The CDR3 runs to 13 residues. Trimming removed 9 bases at V and 8 bases at J, with 19 bases between. Germline V gene sequence: CDR1 MGHDK, CDR2 SYGVNS. CDR3 loop: CARHLFRTEGYTF. The CDR3 DNA is TGTGCCAGACACCTATTCAGGACGGAGGGCTACACCTTC.

The chain is built from TRBV25-1 and TRBJ1-6; TRBD1 matches 7 bases. Trimming at V came to 7 bases and at J to 3 bases, leaving 6 bases not matched to a gene. The CDR3 is 15 amino acids. Germline loops: CDR1 MGHDK, CDR2 SYGVNS. The CDR3 loop is CASTGRDSYNSPLHF. The CDR3 region has the DNA TGTGCCAGCACTGGGCGGGACAGCTATAATTCACCCCTCCACTTT.

In this sample, this clonotype turned up a few times. A read error may produce the germline difference seen at one junction end. The chain combines TRBV10-3 with TRBJ1-4; 10 nucleotides align to TRBD1. The CDR3 loop spans 15 amino acids. Germline lookup yields CDR1 ENHRY and CDR2 SYGVKD. Written as DNA, the CDR3 is TGTGCCAGCAGTTACACCGGGACAGGGGATCAAAAACTGTTTTTT. Translation gives CASSYTGTGDQKLFF.

The CDR3 spells CASSLTGLGEPQHF. The CDR3 DNA reads as TGTGCCAGCAGTTTAACCGGGTTGGGGGAGCCCCAGCATTTT. This chain links TRBV12-3 or TRBV12-4 with TRBJ1-5; D perhaps matches TRBD1 (5 bases). V was trimmed by 2 bases and J by 8 bases, leaving 13 bases between them. The CDR3 spans 14 residues.

With respect to this clonotype: Being one base from a much bigger clone, this may be a read error. CDR3: CSAREAGANVLTF. The CDR3 DNA sequence: TGCAGTGCTAGGGAGGCTGGGGCCAACGTCCTGACTTTC. V usage is TRBV20-1 and J usage is TRBJ2-6; D is possibly TRBD2 (5 bases). This CDR3 region has 13 residues. Germline V lookup: CDR1 DFQATT, CDR2 SNEGSKA (reference sequence). V dropped 3 bases and J dropped 2 bases, with 5 bases sitting between them.

This clonotype was seen only a few times. The chain is built from TRBV9 and TRBJ2-7; tentatively, D is TRBD2 (6 bases). The germline V gene encodes CDR1 SGDLS and CDR2 YYNGEE. V was pared by 0 bases and J by 4 bases, with 14 bases between. The CDR3 is 15 residues long. CDR3 in amino acids: CASSVDGGKGYEQYF. The CDR3 DNA reads as TGTGCCAGCAGCGTAGACGGGGGTAAAGGTTACGAGCAGTACTTC.

Only a few counts were recorded for this clonotype. This chain uses TRBV5-1 with TRBJ2-7, with TRBD1 matching 8 bases. The CDR3 has 14 amino acids. The junction had 4 bases not matched to a gene; V was cut back by 5 bases and J by 0 bases. CDR1 and CDR2 (germline): SGHRS, YFSETQ. The CDR3 DNA sequence: TGCGCCAGCAGGCCGGACAGGGTCTCCTACGAGCAGTACTTC. It specifies CASRPDRVSYEQYF. Full variable domain (remainder filled in from reference TRBV5-1 and TRBJ2-7): KAGVTQTPRYLIKTRGQQVTLSCSPISGHRSVSWYQQTPGQGLQFLFEYFSETQRNKGNFPGRFSGRQFSNSRSEMNVSTLELGDSALYLCASRPDRVSYEQYFGPGTRLTVT.

This sequence joins TRBV20-1 and TRBJ1-4, with a tentative D call TRBD1 (6 bases). This CDR3 comprises 13 residues. Deletions cut 4 bases from V and 7 bases from J, with 13 bases between. The germline gives CDR1 DFQATT, CDR2 SNEGSKA (reference sequence). CDR3 DNA: TGCAGTGCTACGGCGGGGGCTGGTGAAAAACTGTTTTTT. It is translated as CSATAGAGEKLFF.

The V and J genes are TRBV29-1 and TRBJ1-1; D gene unclear. The CDR3 totals 11 residues. Per the germline V gene, CDR1 is SQVTM and CDR2 is ANQGSEA. V lost 8 bases and J 0 bases, leaving 7 bases between the germline ends. The CDR3 loop reads CSLAMNTEAFF. In nucleotides, the CDR3 is TGCAGCTTGGCAATGAACACTGAAGCTTTCTTT.

Many counts were recorded for this clonotype. This chain links TRBV15 with TRBJ1-1; D is unclear. The CDR3 covers 14 residues. The V end lost 0 bases, the J end lost 0 bases, and 5 bases lay between the germline ends. Germline-derived CDR1 and CDR2 are LNHNV and YYDKDF (reference sequence). For the CDR3, the DNA is TGTGCCACCAGCAGAGATCTGGTGAACACTGAAGCTTTCTTT. Translated: CATSRDLVNTEAFF. Variable domain in full (rest from reference TRBV15 and TRBJ1-1): DAMVIQNPRYQVTQFGKPVTLSCSQTLNHNVMYWYQQKSSQAPKLLFHYYDKDFNNEADTPDNFQSRRPNTSFCFLDIRSPGLGDTAMYLCATSRDLVNTEAFFGQGTRLTVV.

At least ten counts were recorded for this clonotype. V usage is TRBV20-1 and J usage is TRBJ2-5, with D unclear. This CDR3 spans 13 amino acids. V was trimmed by 4 bases and J by 0 bases, leaving 9 bases between them. CDR1 and CDR2 from the germline V gene are DFQATT and SNEGSKA (reference sequence). The CDR3 loop reads CSAIVGYQETQYF. Here the CDR3 DNA reads TGCAGTGCTATTGTCGGGTACCAAGAGACCCAGTACTTC.

This clonotype was seen a few times. J is TRBJ1-2 and V is TRBV10-3, with 9 bases identical to TRBD1. Germline loops: CDR1 ENHRY, CDR2 SYGVKD. The CDR3 has 16 amino acids. Trimming at V came to 4 bases and at J to 5 bases, leaving 11 bases not matched to a gene. The CDR3: CAISVSDPGTGYGYTF. Written as DNA, the CDR3 is TGTGCCATCAGTGTATCCGACCCCGGGACAGGGTATGGCTACACCTTC.